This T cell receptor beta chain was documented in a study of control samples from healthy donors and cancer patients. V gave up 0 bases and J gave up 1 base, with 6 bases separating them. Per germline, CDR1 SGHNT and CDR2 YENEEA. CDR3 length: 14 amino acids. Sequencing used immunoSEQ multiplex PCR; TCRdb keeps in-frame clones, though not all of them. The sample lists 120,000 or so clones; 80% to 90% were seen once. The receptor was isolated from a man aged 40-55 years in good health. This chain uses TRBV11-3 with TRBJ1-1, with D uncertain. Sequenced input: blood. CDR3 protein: CASSLEVENTEAFF. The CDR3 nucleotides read TGTGCCAGCAGCTTAGAGGTCGAGAACACTGAAGCTTTCTTT.